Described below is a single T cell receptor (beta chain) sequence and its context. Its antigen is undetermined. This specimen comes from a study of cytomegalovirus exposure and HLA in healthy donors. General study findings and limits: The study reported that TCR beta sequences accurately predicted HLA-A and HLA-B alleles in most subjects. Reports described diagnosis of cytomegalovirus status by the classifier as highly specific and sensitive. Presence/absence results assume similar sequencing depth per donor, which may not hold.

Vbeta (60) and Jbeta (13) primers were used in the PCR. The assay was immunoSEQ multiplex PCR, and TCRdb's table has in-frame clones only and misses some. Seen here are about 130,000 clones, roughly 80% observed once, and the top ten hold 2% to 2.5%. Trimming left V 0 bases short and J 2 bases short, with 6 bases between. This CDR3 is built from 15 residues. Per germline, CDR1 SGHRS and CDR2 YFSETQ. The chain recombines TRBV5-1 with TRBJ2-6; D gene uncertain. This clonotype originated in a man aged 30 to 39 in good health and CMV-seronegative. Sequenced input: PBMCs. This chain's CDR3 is CASSLGGAGANVLTF. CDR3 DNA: TGCGCCAGCAGCTTGGGAGGAGCTGGGGCCAACGTCCTGACTTTC.